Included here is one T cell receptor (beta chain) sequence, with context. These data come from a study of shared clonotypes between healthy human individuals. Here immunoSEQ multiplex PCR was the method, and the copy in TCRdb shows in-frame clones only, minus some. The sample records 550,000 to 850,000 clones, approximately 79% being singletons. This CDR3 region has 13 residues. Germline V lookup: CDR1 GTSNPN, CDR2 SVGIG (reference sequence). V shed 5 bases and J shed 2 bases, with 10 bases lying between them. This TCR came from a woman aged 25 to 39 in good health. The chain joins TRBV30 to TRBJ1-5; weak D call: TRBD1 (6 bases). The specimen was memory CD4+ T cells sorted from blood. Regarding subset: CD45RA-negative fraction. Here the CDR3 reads CAWASGGNQPQHF. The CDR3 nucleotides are TGTGCCTGGGCTTCAGGGGGCAATCAGCCCCAGCATTTT.